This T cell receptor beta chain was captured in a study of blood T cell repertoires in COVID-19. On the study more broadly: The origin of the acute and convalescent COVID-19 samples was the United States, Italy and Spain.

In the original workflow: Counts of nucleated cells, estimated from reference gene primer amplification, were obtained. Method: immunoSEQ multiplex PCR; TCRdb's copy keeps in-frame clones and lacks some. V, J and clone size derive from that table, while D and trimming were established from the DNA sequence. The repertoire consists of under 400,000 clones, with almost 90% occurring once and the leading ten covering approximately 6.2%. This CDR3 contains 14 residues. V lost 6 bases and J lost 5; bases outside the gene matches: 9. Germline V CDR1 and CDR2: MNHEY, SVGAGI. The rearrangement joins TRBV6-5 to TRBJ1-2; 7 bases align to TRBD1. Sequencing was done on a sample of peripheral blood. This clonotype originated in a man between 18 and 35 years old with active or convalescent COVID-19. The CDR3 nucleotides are TGTGCCAGCAGGCAAGGACAGGATCCTTATGGCTACACCTTC. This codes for CASRQGQDPYGYTF.